These 17 T cell receptor beta chains share one sample of origin, sequenced in a study of cytomegalovirus exposure and HLA in healthy donors. Both 60 Vbeta primers and 13 Jbeta primers went into the PCR. The assay was immunoSEQ multiplex PCR, and TCRdb's table has in-frame clones only and misses some. The sample records 95,000 to 150,000 clones, roughly 76% being singletons. What was sequenced was PBMCs. These receptor sequences come from a man aged 30 to 45 in good health and CMV-seronegative.

V and J are TRBV14 and TRBJ1-4; D not resolved. Germline V lookup: CDR1 SGHDN, CDR2 FVKESK. The length of the CDR3 is 15 residues. V shed 2 bases and J shed 0 bases, with 7 bases lying between them. The DNA of the CDR3 is TGTGCCAGCAGCCAAACCCGGGCAACTAATGAAAAACTGTTTTTT. It yields the protein CASSQTRATNEKLFF.

On this clone: The junction differs from germline at one of its ends, possibly a read error. This chain uses TRBV7-9 with TRBJ1-2; D might be TRBD1 (5 bases). The CDR3 is made up of 16 amino acids. Germline CDR1 SEHNR, CDR2 FQNEAQ (reference sequence). CDR3 residues: CSSSPLGGGGHYGYTF. The CDR3 DNA follows: TGTTCCAGCAGCCCGCTCGGGGGGGGAGGACACTATGGCTACACCTTC.

The rearrangement uses TRBV2 and TRBJ1-5, with 7 bases aligning to TRBD1. There are 15 residues in the CDR3. Unmatched junction bases numbered 4, after V lost 5 bases and J lost 0 bases. Germline lookup yields CDR1 SNHLY and CDR2 FYNNEI. This CDR3 reads CASSLQGISNQPQHF. The CDR3, as DNA: TGTGCCAGCAGTTTACAGGGGATTAGCAATCAGCCCCAGCATTTT.

Notes on this clone: Mismatch with germline at one junction end may stem from a read error. This rearrangement joins TRBV10-1 to TRBJ2-6; D is perhaps TRBD1 (5 bases). CDR3 length: 13 amino acids. The germline CDR1 and CDR2 sequences are WNHNN and SYGVQD (reference sequence). CDR3 protein: CASSDTGANGLTF. Written as DNA, the CDR3 is TGCGCCAGCAGTGATACTGGGGCCAACGGCCTGACTTTC.

This chain joins TRBV7-2 and TRBJ2-5; 11 bases are a match to TRBD1. This CDR3 has 16 amino acids. Germline trimming cut 4 bases from V and 5 bases from J; bases unmatched to any gene: 9. In germline, CDR1 is SGHTA, CDR2 FQGNSA. The CDR3 loop reads CASSSWGDRGSETQYF. CDR3 sequence (DNA): TGTGCCAGCAGCTCCTGGGGGGACAGGGGGTCGGAGACCCAGTACTTC.

The chain is built from TRBV18 and TRBJ1-1; a possible D gene is TRBD1 (6 bases). Germline-derived CDR1 and CDR2 are KGHSH and LQKENI. Trimming pared 4 bases from V and 1 base from J, leaving 10 bases between. This CDR3 contains 14 residues. The CDR3 spells CASSRQEKNTEAFF. DNA of the CDR3: TGTGCCAGCTCACGACAGGAAAAGAACACTGAAGCTTTCTTT.

V usage is TRBV6-5 and J usage is TRBJ2-4; D is possibly TRBD1 (6 bases). The germline V and J ends were trimmed by 2 bases and 2 bases, with 10 bases remaining between them. CDR1 and CDR2 from the germline V gene are MNHEY and SVGAGI. This CDR3 comprises 15 residues. The CDR3 here is CASSYTGNTKNIQYF. The CDR3 coding sequence is TGTGCCAGCAGTTACACAGGGAATACCAAAAACATTCAGTACTTC.

This clone was seen a single time. V gene TRBV2 combines with J gene TRBJ1-6, with a possible D match to TRBD1 (6 bases). V was pared by 6 bases and J by 5 bases, with 17 bases between. The CDR3 is 16 residues long. CDR1 and CDR2 (germline): SNHLY, FYNNEI. CDR3 DNA: TGTGCCAGCAGGGCTGGAGGACAGCTAGATAATTCACCCCTCCACTTT. Translation: CASRAGGQLDNSPLHF.

The J gene is TRBJ2-7, the V gene TRBV5-1; D is possibly TRBD1 (6 bases). The CDR3 loop spans 12 amino acids. V was clipped by 3 bases and J by 3 bases, with 7 bases between them. Looked up from germline, CDR1 is SGHRS and CDR2 is YFSETQ. The CDR3 coding sequence is TGCGCCAGCAGCTCGGACAGCTACGAGCAGTACTTC. Translating gives CASSSDSYEQYF.

The rearrangement links TRBV6-6 to TRBJ1-3, with D maybe TRBD1 (5 bases). CDR1 is MNHNY and CDR2 is SVGAGI in the germline V gene (reference sequence). This CDR3 comprises 16 residues. V shed 6 bases and J shed 0 bases, with 15 bases lying between them. The CDR3: CASRPSQARSGNTIYF. The CDR3 DNA sequence: TGTGCCAGCAGGCCCTCACAGGCACGCTCTGGAAACACCATATATTTT.

This chain joins TRBV9 and TRBJ2-1, with D possibly being TRBD2 (5 bases). This CDR3 contains 13 residues. V lost 3 bases, J lost 7 bases, and 11 bases lay in between. Germline V CDR1 and CDR2: SGDLS, YYNGEE. The CDR3 nucleotides are TGTGCCAGCAGCGCCGCTAGCCTTAATGAGCAGTTCTTC. Translation gives CASSAASLNEQFF.

The chain carries TRBV7-2 and TRBJ2-7; 7 bases align to TRBD2. Germline CDR1 and CDR2: SGHTA and FQGNSA. The junction had 7 bases not matched to a gene; V was cut back by 2 bases and J by 0 bases. This CDR3 comprises 16 residues. The CDR3: CASSLLSGASSYEQYF. As DNA, the CDR3 is TGTGCCAGCAGCTTACTGAGCGGGGCTAGCTCCTACGAGCAGTACTTC. Drawing the rest from reference TRBV7-2 and TRBJ2-7, the complete variable domain is GAGVSQSPSNKVTEKGKDVELRCDPISGHTALYWYRQSLGQGLEFLIYFQGNSAPDKSGLPSDRFSAERTGGSVSTLTIQRTQQEDSAVYLCASSLLSGASSYEQYFGPGTRLTVT.

The rearrangement uses TRBV6-1 and TRBJ2-1; no clear D gene. This CDR3 has 15 residues. Germline CDR1 reads MNHNS; CDR2 reads SASEGT. With 0 bases removed from V and 5 bases from J, the gap between germline ends came to 11 bases. CDR3 loop: CASSEAFAQDNEQFF. As DNA, the CDR3 is TGTGCCAGCAGTGAAGCATTCGCTCAGGACAATGAGCAGTTCTTC.

V and J are TRBV4-3 and TRBJ2-1; D unresolved. CDR1 is LGHNA, CDR2 YSLEER, per germline. The V end was cut by 3 bases, the J end by 2 bases, with 11 bases between. The CDR3 length is 15 residues. Here the CDR3 DNA reads TGCGCCAGCAGCCAGAGAGACCGGGCCTACAATGAGCAGTTCTTC. Residues: CASSQRDRAYNEQFF.

This rearrangement joins TRBV11-2 to TRBJ2-2; 8 nucleotides match TRBD2. V dropped 7 bases and J dropped 4; count of bases not matched to a gene: 5. CDR3 length: 14 residues. CDR1 is SGHAT and CDR2 is FQNNGV in the germline V gene. The CDR3 region is CASTGGAPTGELFF. The CDR3 DNA is TGTGCCAGCACCGGGGGGGCGCCCACCGGGGAGCTGTTTTTT.

The sample holds a few counts of this clone. The rearrangement joins TRBV4-2 to TRBJ1-2; TRBD1 aligns across 8 bases. The CDR3 has 15 amino acids. Germline V gives CDR1 LGHNA, CDR2 YNFKEQ. Trimming took 0 bases from V and 12 from J; bases not matched to a gene: 12. The CDR3 protein is CASSQDSQGAVGHTF. The CDR3 DNA follows: TGTGCCAGCAGCCAAGATAGCCAGGGGGCCGTTGGGCACACCTTC.

The chain couples TRBV25-1 to TRBJ2-5, with a possible D match to TRBD2 (7 bases). The length of the CDR3 is 13 residues. The V end lost 8 bases, the J end lost 3 bases, and 13 bases lay between the germline ends. Germline-derived CDR1 and CDR2 are MGHDK and SYGVNS. CDR3 amino acids: CASRRGGEETQYF. The CDR3 nucleotides are TGTGCCAGCCGCAGAGGGGGGGAAGAGACCCAGTACTTC.